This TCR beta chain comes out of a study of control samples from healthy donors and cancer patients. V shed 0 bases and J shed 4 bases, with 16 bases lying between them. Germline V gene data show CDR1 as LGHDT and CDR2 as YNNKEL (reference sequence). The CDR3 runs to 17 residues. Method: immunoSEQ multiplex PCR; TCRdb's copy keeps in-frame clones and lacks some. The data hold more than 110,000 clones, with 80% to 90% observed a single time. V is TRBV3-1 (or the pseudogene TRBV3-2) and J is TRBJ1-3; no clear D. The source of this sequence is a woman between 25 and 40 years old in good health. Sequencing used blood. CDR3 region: CASSQDDPWTPGNTIYF. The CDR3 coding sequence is TGTGCCAGCAGCCAAGATGACCCCTGGACCCCCGGAAACACCATATATTTT.